Listed below are T cell receptor beta chains from one sample, sequenced in a study of response to subunit inactivated influenza vaccine. Each CDR3 protein is one row after TCRdb ran MiXCR on the RT-PCR reads. This repertoire shows about 570,000 distinct CDR3 sequences, 12% found once; its top ten account for approximately 10%. Sequenced material: PBMCs from blood, taken on the day of vaccination. The source of these receptors is a man aged 50 to 60 who received an inactivated influenza vaccine. CDR3s include the opening cysteine and the closing phenylalanine or tryptophan. The D gene is left open where the match is weak. The size of a clone is reported for some rows only, either as once, few or many, or as a class for expanded clones.

CASSPMGSTDTQYF | TGTGCCAGCTCACCAATGGGTTCCACAGATACGCAGTATTTT | few | - | TRBJ2-3 | TRBV18
CASSLAVTSGSSEQFF | TGTGCCAGCAGCTTAGCGGTCACTAGCGGGAGTAGTGAGCAGTTCTTC | - | TRBD2 | TRBJ2-1 | TRBV7-2
CSARGAPSQPSTDTQYF | TGCAGTGCTAGAGGGGCTCCCTCACAACCCAGCACAGATACGCAGTATTTT | - | - | TRBJ2-3 | TRBV20-1
CASSEDTGTSGTNEQFF | TGCGCCAGCAGTGAGGACACCGGGACTAGCGGGACCAATGAGCAGTTCTTC | - | TRBD2 | TRBJ2-1 | TRBV10-2
CASRMIKRTDTYPRNTGELFF | TGTGCCAGCAGGATGATAAAAAGAACTGATACCTACCCTCGGAACACCGGGGAGCTGTTTTTT | few | - | TRBJ2-2 | TRBV11-2
CASSQDRLGELFF | TGCGCCAGCAGCCAAGACAGGTTGGGGGAGCTGTTTTTT | - | - | TRBJ2-2 | TRBV4-3
CASSLGTFGGFYEQYF | TGCGCCAGCAGCTTGGGGACATTCGGGGGATTTTACGAGCAGTACTTC | few | - | TRBJ2-7 | TRBV5-1
CASSLATGGMNTEAFF | TGCGCCAGCAGCTTGGCGACAGGTGGCATGAACACTGAAGCTTTCTTT | many | - | TRBJ1-1 | TRBV5-1
CASSRGTAYEQYF | TGCGCCAGCAGCCGAGGGACAGCCTACGAGCAGTACTTC | - | TRBD1 | TRBJ2-7 | TRBV5-1
CSARRLAGGPRTDTQYF | TGCAGTGCTAGACGACTAGCGGGAGGCCCCCGGACAGATACGCAGTATTTT | few | TRBD2 | TRBJ2-3 | TRBV20-1
CASSQLGQTYEQYF | TGTGCCAGCAGCCAACTGGGACAGACCTACGAGCAGTACTTC | many | TRBD1 | TRBJ2-7 | TRBV3-1
CASSSLTDTQYF | TGCGCCAGCAGCTCCCTCACAGATACGCAGTATTTT | many | - | TRBJ2-3 | TRBV5-1
CASSVRDGPFPDEQYF | TGTGCCAGCAGCGTGAGGGACGGACCCTTCCCCGACGAGCAGTACTTC | few | - | TRBJ2-7 | TRBV9
CASSRTAGTNEKLFF | TGTGCCAGCAGTCGCACAGCAGGAACTAATGAAAAACTGTTTTTT | few | - | TRBJ1-4 | TRBV12-3/TRBV12-4
CASSPGAETAYEQYF | TGCGCCAGCAGCCCAGGGGCCGAAACCGCCTACGAGCAGTACTTC | few | - | TRBJ2-7 | TRBV5-1
CASSPILGASYEQYF | TGTGCCAGCAGCCCCATCTTAGGGGCTTCCTACGAGCAGTACTTC | - | - | TRBJ2-7 | TRBV7-2
CASSQDAVGGEQFF | TGCGCCAGCAGCCAAGATGCGGTAGGGGGTGAGCAGTTCTTC | - | - | TRBJ2-1 | TRBV4-1
CSARHRGRVDTQYF | TGCAGCGCCCGACACAGGGGTAGGGTAGATACGCAGTATTTT | - | TRBD1 | TRBJ2-3 | TRBV29-1
CASSTGHRTDTQYF | TGCGCCAGCAGCACGGGACACCGCACAGATACGCAGTATTTT | few | - | TRBJ2-3 | TRBV5-1
CASSPRLATSTGLKETQYF | TGTGCCAGCTCACCAAGGTTGGCGACATCGACAGGGTTGAAGGAGACCCAGTACTTC | - | TRBD1 | TRBJ2-5 | TRBV18
CSARDPGGSAYNEQFF | TGCAGTGCTAGAGATCCAGGCGGGAGTGCCTACAATGAGCAGTTCTTC | - | TRBD2 | TRBJ2-1 | TRBV20-1
CASSRLSSYNEQFF | TGTGCCAGCAGTAGGCTTAGCTCCTACAATGAGCAGTTCTTC | many | - | TRBJ2-1 | TRBV2
CATSRDLGYGTDTQYF | TGTGCCACCAGCAGAGATTTGGGGTATGGCACAGATACGCAGTATTTT | many | - | TRBJ2-3 | TRBV15
CASSPSAGNTQYF | TGTGCCAGCAGCCCTAGCGCGGGGAATACGCAGTATTTT | - | - | TRBJ2-3 | TRBV7-6
CASSMKSNTEAFF | TGTGCCAGTAGTATGAAATCGAACACTGAAGCTTTCTTT | few | - | TRBJ1-1 | TRBV19
CAGSRDSWSEQYF | TGTGCCGGCTCCCGGGACAGTTGGTCCGAGCAGTACTTC | - | TRBD1 | TRBJ2-7 | TRBV9
CASSWVEETQYF | TGTGCCAGCAGTTGGGTGGAAGAGACCCAGTACTTC | many | - | TRBJ2-5 | TRBV28
CSARDPGQGAHTEAFF | TGCAGTGCTAGAGACCCGGGACAGGGGGCCCACACTGAAGCTTTCTTT | few | TRBD1 | TRBJ1-1 | TRBV20-1
CASSQAGLRTGELFF | TGTGCCAGCAGCCAAGCAGGACTGAGGACCGGGGAGCTGTTTTTT | - | - | TRBJ2-2 | TRBV3-1
CASSQGLAGMVEQYF | TGTGCCAGCTCGCAAGGACTAGCGGGAATGGTCGAGCAGTACTTC | few | TRBD2 | TRBJ2-7 | TRBV18
CASSRGNGYTF | TGTGCCAGCAGCCGAGGCAACGGCTACACCTTC | few | - | TRBJ1-2 | TRBV5-6
CASSLRLAGHYEQYF | TGTGCCAGCAGTCTAAGACTAGCGGGGCACTACGAGCAGTACTTC | - | TRBD2 | TRBJ2-7 | TRBV27
CASSIRTGYDGYTF | TGTGCCAGCAGCATACGGACAGGGTATGACGGCTACACCTTC | - | TRBD1 | TRBJ1-2 | TRBV7-2
CASSLIPDQPQHF | TGTGCCAGCAGTTTAATCCCTGATCAGCCCCAGCATTTT | many | - | TRBJ1-5 | TRBV27
CASSVALAASYEQYF | TGTGCCAGCAGCGTAGCGCTAGCGGCTTCCTACGAGCAGTACTTC | few | TRBD2 | TRBJ2-7 | TRBV9
CSVAHLTGGLYNEQFF | TGCAGCGTTGCCCATCTGACAGGGGGCCTCTACAATGAGCAGTTCTTC | many | TRBD1 | TRBJ2-1 | TRBV29-1
CASSPAGGENQPQHF | TGCGCCAGCAGCCCCGCGGGGGGTGAGAATCAGCCCCAGCATTTT | few | - | TRBJ1-5 | TRBV5-1
CAREGTSGSYEQYF | TGTGCCAGAGAAGGGACTAGCGGTTCCTACGAGCAGTACTTC | - | TRBD2 | TRBJ2-7 | TRBV2
CASSQERRLAGLFSSYNEQFF | TGTGCCAGCAGCCAAGAACGGCGGCTAGCGGGTTTGTTCAGCTCCTACAATGAGCAGTTCTTC | few | TRBD2 | TRBJ2-1 | TRBV4-2
CAWSVLWPNTEAFF | TGTGCCTGGAGTGTACTATGGCCGAACACTGAAGCTTTCTTT | - | - | TRBJ1-1 | TRBV30